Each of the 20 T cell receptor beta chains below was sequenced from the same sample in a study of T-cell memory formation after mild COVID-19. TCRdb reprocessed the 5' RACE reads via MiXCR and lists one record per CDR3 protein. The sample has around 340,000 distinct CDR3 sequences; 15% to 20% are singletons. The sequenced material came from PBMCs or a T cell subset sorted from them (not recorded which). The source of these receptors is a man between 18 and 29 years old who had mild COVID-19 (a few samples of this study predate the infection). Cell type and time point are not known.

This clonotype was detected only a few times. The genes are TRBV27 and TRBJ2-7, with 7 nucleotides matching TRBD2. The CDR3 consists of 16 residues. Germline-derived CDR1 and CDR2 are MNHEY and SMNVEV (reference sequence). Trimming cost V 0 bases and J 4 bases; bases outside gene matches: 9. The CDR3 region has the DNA TGTGCCAGCAGTTTATCCCGGGGAGGGAGGGCGTACGAGCAGTACTTC. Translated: CASSLSRGGRAYEQYF.

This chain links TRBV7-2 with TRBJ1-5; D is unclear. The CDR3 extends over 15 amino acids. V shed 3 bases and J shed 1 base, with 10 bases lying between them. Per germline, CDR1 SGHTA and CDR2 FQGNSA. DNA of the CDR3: TGTGCCAGCAGCTTGGACTTCCGGAGCAATCAGCCCCAGCATTTT. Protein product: CASSLDFRSNQPQHF. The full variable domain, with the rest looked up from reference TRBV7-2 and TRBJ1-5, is GAGVSQSPSNKVTEKGKDVELRCDPISGHTALYWYRQSLGQGLEFLIYFQGNSAPDKSGLPSDRFSAERTGGSVSTLTIQRTQQEDSAVYLCASSLDFRSNQPQHFGDGTRLSIL.

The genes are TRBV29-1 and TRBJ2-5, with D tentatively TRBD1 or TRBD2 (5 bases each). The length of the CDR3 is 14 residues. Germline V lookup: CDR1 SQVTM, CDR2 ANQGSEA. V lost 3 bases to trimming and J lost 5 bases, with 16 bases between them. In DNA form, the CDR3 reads TGCAGCGTTGAGAAGGTTGGGGGTGGGGAGACCCAGTACTTC. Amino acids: CSVEKVGGGETQYF.

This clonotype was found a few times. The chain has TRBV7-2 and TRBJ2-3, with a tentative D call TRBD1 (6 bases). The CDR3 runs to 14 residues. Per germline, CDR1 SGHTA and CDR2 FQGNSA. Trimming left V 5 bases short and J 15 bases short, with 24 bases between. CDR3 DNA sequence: TGTGCCAGCAGCCCAGGACAGACTACGTTGGGGTATTATTTT. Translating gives CASSPGQTTLGYYF.

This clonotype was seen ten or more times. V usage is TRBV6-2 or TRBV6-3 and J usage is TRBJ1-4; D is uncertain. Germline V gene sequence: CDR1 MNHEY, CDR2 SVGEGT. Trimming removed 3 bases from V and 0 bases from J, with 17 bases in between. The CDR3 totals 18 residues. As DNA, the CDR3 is TGTGCCAGCAGTTATTCACCGGGTGAGCCTGCAACTAATGAAAAACTGTTTTTT. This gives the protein CASSYSPGEPATNEKLFF.

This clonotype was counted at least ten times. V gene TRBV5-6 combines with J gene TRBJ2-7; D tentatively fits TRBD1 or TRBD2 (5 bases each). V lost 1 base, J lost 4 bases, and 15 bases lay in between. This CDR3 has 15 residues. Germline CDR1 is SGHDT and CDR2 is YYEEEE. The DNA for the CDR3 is TGTGCCAGCAGCTTGCTAGGACCCGGGGCTTACGAGCAGTACTTC. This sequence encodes CASSLLGPGAYEQYF.

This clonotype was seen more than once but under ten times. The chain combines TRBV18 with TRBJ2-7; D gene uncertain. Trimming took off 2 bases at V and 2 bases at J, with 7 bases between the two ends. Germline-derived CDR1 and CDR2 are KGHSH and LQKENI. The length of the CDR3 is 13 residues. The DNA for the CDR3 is TGTGCCAGCTCACCAGAGGTGGCCTACGAGCAGTACTTC. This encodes CASSPEVAYEQYF.

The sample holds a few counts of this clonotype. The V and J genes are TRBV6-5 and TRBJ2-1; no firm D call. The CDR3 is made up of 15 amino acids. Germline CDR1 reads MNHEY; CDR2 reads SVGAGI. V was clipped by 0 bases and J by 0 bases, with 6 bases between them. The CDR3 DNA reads TGTGCCAGCAGTTACTCGTCGGGCTCCTACAATGAGCAGTTCTTC. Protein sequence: CASSYSSGSYNEQFF.

CDR3 sequence (DNA): TGCGCCAGCAGCCAATCGCCCGCTGTAGGGTGGCGGAACTATGGCTACACCTTC. Translation: CASSQSPAVGWRNYGYTF. The rearrangement links TRBV4-3 to TRBJ1-2; D not certain. Trimming left V 2 bases short and J 2 bases short, with 21 bases between. There are 18 residues in the CDR3. From germline, CDR1 is LGHNA and CDR2 YSLEER.

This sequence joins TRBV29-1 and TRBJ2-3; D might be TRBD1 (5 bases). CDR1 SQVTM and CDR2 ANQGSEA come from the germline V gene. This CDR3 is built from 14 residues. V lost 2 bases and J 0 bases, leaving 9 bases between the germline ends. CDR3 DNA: TGCAGCGTTGAACGCCAGGGAAGCACAGATACGCAGTATTTT. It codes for CSVERQGSTDTQYF.

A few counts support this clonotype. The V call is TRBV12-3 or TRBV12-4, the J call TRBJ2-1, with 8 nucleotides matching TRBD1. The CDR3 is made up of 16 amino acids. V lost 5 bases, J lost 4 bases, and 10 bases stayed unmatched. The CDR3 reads CASSPQGAVGYNEQFF. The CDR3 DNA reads TGTGCCAGCAGTCCGCAGGGGGCAGTGGGGTACAATGAGCAGTTCTTC.

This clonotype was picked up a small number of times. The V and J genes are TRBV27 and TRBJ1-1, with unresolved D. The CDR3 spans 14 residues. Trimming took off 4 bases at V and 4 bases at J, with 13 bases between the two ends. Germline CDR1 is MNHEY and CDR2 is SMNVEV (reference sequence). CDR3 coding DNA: TGTGCCAGCAGTTATCGGCAGGATAGCACTGAAGCTTTCTTT. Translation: CASSYRQDSTEAFF.

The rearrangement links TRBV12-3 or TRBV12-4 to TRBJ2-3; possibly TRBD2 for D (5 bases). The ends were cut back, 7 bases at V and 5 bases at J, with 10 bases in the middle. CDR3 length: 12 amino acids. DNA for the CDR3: TGTGCCAGCACTCCTCGGGGAGATACGCAGTATTTT. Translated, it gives CASTPRGDTQYF.

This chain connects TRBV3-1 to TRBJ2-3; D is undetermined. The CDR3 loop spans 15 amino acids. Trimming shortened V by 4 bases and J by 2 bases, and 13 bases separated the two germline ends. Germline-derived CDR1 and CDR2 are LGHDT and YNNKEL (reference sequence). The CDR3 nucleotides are TGTGCCAGCAGCCTCGCCCTACAGAACACAGATACGCAGTATTTT. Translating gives CASSLALQNTDTQYF.

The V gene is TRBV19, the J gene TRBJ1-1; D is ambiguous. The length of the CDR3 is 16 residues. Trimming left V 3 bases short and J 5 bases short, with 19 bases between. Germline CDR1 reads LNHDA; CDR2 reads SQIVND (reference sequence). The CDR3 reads CASSIPDRAEHTEAFF. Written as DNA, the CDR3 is TGTGCCAGTAGTATCCCCGATCGGGCCGAGCATACTGAAGCTTTCTTT.

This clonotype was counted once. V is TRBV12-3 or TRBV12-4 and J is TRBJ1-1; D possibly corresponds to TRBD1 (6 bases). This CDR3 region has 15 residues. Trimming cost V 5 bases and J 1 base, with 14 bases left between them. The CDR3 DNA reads TGTGCCAGCAGTACACAGGGATTGCCGAACACTGAAGCTTTCTTT. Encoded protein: CASSTQGLPNTEAFF.

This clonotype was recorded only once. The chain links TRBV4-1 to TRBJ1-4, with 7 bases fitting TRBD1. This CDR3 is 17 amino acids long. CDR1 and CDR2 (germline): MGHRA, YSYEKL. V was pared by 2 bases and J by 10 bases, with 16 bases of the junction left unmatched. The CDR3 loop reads CASSQPSRDRAYGKLFF. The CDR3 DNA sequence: TGCGCCAGCAGCCAACCCTCCCGGGACAGAGCCTATGGAAAACTGTTTTTT.

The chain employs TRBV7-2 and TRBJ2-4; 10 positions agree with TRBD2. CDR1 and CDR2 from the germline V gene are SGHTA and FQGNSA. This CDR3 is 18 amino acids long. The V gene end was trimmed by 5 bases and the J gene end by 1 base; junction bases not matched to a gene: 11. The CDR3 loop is CASSVSGGSRRAKNIQYF. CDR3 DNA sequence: TGTGCCAGCAGCGTTAGCGGGGGGAGCCGACGGGCCAAAAACATTCAGTACTTC.

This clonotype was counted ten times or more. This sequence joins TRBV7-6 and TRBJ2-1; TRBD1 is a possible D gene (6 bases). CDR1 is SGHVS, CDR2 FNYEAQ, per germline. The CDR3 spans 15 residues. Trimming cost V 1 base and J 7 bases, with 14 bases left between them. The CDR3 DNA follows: TGTGCCAGCAGCTTAGGGCCCCGACAGGCGAATGAGCAGTTCTTC. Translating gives CASSLGPRQANEQFF.

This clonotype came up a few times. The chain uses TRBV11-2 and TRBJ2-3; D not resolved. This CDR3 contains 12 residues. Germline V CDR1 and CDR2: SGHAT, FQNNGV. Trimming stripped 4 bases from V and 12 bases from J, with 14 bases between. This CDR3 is CASSSEGLPQYF. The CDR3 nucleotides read TGTGCCAGCAGCTCCGAAGGGCTACCCCAGTATTTT.